This TCR beta chain comes out of a study of shared clonotypes between healthy human individuals. General study results and limits: Donors were few, which limited the genetic and exposure-history diversity represented.

This table comes from immunoSEQ multiplex PCR, and its TCRdb copy is limited to in-frame clones, with some not included. The sample holds roughly 490,000 clones, 79% seen once. CDR3 size: 17 residues. Germline V gives CDR1 WSHSY, CDR2 SAAADI. The V and J ends lost 6 bases and 12 bases, in that order; junction bases with no gene match: 14. Remarks on this clone: What it binds is not known.

Every contributor of samples was a Caucasian grown-up residing in Nashville, Tennessee. The genes are TRBV10-2 and TRBJ2-1; 16 nucleotides align to TRBD2. This clonotype was obtained from a woman aged 40 to 50 in good health. Some clones in this sample may be carry-over from other donors' samples. The source material was PBMCs. The CDR3 loop is CASRASTGTSGRVAQFF. DNA of the CDR3: TGCGCCAGCAGGGCATCGACCGGGACTAGCGGGAGGGTCGCGCAGTTCTTC.